This TCR beta chain was observed in a study of cytomegalovirus exposure and HLA in healthy donors. Germline lookup yields CDR1 MNHNY and CDR2 SVGAGI (reference sequence). J was trimmed by 5 bases and V by 5 bases; bases with no gene match: 2. The CDR3 spans 13 residues. The PCR used 60 Vbeta and 13 Jbeta primers. The table came from immunoSEQ multiplex PCR; TCRdb's copy has only in-frame clones and leaves some out. The sample holds tens of thousands of clones, roughly 74% seen once. Sequencing was carried out using PBMCs. This receptor was identified in a female donor in good health and CMV-seronegative. This chain links TRBV6-6 with TRBJ1-2; 10 bases match TRBD1. In nucleotides, the CDR3 is TGTGCCAGCAGTGAGGACAGGGGGTATGGCTACACCTTC. Translation gives CASSEDRGYGYTF.